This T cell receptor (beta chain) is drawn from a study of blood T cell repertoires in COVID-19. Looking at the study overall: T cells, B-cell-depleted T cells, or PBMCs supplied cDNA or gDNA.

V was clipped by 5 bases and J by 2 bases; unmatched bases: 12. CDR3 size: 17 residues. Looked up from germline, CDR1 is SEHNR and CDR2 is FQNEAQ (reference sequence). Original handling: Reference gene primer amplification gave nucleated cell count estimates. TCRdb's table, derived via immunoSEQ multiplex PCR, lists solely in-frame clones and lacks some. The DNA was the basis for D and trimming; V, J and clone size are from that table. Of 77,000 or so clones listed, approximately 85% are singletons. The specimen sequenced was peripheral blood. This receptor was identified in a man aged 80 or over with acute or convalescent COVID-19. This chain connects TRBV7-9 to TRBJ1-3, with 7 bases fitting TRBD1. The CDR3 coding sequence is TGTGCCAGCAGCCAAAAAAAACAGGGGCGACCTGGAAACACCATATATTTT. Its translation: CASSQKKQGRPGNTIYF.